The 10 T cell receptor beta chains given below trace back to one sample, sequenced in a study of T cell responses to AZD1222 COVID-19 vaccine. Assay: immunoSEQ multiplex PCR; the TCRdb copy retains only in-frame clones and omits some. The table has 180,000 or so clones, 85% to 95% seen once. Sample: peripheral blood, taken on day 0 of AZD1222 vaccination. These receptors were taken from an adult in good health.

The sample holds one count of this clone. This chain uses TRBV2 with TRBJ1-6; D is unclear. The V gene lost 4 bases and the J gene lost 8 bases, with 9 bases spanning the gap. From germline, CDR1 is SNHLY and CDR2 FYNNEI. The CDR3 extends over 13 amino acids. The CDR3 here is CASSGSYYSPLHF. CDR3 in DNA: TGTGCCAGCAGTGGGTCATACTATTCACCCCTCCACTTT.

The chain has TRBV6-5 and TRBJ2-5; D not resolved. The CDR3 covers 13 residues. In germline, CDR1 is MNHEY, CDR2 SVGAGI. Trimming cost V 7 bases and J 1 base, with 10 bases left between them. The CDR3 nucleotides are TGTGCCAGCAAGTTCTCGGTCCAAGAGACCCAGTACTTC. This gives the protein CASKFSVQETQYF.

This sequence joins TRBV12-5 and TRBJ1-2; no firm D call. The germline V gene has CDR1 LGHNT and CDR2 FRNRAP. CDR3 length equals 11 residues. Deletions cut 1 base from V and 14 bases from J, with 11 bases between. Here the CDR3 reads CASGLERTGTF. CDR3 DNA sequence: TGTGCTAGTGGTTTGGAACGGACGGGTACCTTC.

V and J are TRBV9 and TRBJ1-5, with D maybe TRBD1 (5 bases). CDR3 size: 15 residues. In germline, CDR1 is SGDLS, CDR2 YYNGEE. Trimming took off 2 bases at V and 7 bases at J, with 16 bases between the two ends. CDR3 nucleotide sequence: TGTGCCAGCAGCGTGGGGGACCGCGGGGCACAGCCCCAGCATTTT. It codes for CASSVGDRGAQPQHF.

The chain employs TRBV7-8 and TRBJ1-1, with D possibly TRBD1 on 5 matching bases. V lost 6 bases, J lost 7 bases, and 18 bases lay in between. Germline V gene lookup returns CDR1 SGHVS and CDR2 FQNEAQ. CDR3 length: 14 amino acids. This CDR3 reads CASSRVGLGGEAFF. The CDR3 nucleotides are TGTGCCAGCAGTCGAGTCGGTTTGGGGGGTGAAGCTTTCTTT. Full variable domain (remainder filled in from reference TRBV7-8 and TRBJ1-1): GAGVSQSPRYKVAKRGQDVALRCDPISGHVSLFWYQQALGQGPEFLTYFQNEAQLDKSGLPSDRFFAERPEGSVSTLKIQRTQQEDSAVYLCASSRVGLGGEAFFGQGTRLTVV.

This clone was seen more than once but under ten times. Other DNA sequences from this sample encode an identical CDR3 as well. CDR3 amino acids: CASSRVNEQFF. In DNA, the CDR3 is TGTGCCAGCAGCCGAGTTAATGAGCAGTTCTTC. This chain links TRBV3-1 (or the pseudogene TRBV3-2) with TRBJ2-1; no definite D call. Per the germline V gene, CDR1 is LGHDT and CDR2 is YNNKEL (reference sequence). The CDR3 is 11 residues long. V was pared by 4 bases and J by 7 bases, with 5 bases between.

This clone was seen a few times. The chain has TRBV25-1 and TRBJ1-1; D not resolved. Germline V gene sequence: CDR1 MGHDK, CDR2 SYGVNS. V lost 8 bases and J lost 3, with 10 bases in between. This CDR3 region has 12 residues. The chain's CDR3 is CASAPRDTEAFF. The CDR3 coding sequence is TGTGCCAGCGCACCCCGGGACACTGAAGCTTTCTTT.

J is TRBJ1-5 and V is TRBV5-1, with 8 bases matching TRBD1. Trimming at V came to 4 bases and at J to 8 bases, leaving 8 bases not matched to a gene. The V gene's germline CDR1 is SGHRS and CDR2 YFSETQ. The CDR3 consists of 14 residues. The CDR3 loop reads CASSPWTGSEPQHF. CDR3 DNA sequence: TGCGCCAGCAGCCCCTGGACAGGGTCAGAGCCCCAGCATTTT.

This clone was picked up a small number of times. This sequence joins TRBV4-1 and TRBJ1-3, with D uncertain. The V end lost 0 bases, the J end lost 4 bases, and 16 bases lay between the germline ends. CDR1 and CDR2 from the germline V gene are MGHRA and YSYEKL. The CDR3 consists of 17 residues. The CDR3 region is CASSQDPAQSYGNTIYF. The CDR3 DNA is TGCGCCAGCAGCCAAGATCCCGCCCAGTCGTACGGAAACACCATATATTTT.

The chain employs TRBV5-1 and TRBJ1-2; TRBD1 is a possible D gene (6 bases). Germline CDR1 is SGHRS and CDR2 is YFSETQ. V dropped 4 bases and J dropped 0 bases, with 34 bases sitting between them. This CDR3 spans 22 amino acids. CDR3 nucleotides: TGCGCCAGCAGCCCCCGGCGTTCCGGGGGCAGAAGTTCCGTCCATTCTAACTATGGCTACACCTTC. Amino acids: CASSPRRSGGRSSVHSNYGYTF.